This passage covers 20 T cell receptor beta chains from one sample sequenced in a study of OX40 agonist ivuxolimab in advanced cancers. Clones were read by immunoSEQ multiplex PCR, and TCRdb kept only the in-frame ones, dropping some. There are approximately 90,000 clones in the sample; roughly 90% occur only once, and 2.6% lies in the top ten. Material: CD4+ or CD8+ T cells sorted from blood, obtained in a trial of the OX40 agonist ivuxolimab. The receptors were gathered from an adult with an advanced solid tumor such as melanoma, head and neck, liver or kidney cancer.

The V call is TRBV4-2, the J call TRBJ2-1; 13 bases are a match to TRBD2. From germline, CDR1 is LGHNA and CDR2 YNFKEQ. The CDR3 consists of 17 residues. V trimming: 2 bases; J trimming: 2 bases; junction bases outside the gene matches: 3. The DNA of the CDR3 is TGTGCCAGCAGCCAACAACTAGCGGGAGGGACCTACAATGAGCAGTTCTTC. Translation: CASSQQLAGGTYNEQFF.

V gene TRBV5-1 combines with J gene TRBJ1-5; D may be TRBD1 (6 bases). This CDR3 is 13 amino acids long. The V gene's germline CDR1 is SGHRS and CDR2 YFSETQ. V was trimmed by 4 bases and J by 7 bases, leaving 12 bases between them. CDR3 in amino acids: CASSLGGGQPQHF. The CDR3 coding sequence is TGCGCCAGCAGCCTCGGGGGGGGCCAGCCCCAGCATTTT.

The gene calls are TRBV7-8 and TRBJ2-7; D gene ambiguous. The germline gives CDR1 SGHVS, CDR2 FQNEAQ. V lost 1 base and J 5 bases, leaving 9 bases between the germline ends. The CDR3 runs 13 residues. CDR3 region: CASSLGWANEQYF. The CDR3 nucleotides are TGTGCCAGCAGCTTAGGTTGGGCAAACGAGCAGTACTTC.

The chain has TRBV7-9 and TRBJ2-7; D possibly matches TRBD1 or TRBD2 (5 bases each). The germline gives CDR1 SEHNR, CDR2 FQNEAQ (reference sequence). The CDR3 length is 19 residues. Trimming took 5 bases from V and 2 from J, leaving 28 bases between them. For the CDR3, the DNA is TGTGCCAGCAGCCCGGGTTTTGGGGATCCGGGACGCAGCACCTACGAGCAGTACTTC. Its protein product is CASSPGFGDPGRSTYEQYF.

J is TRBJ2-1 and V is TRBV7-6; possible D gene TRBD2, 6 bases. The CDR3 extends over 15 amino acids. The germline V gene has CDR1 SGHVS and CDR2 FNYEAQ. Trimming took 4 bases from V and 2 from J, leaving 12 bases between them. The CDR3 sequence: CASSSSRGTYNEQFF. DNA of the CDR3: TGTGCCAGCAGCTCCTCTCGGGGGACCTACAATGAGCAGTTCTTC.

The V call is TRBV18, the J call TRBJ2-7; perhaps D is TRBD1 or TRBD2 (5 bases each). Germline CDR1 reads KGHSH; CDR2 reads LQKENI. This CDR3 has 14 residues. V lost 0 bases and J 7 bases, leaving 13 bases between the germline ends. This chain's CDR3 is CASSPPMGVGEQYF. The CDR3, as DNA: TGTGCCAGCTCACCACCGATGGGGGTGGGGGAGCAGTACTTC. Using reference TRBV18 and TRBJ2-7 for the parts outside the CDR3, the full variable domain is NAGVMQNPRHLVRRRGQEARLRCSPMKGHSHVYWYRQLPEEGLKFMVYLQKENIIDESGMPKERFSAEFPKEGPSILRIQQVVRGDSAAYFCASSPPMGVGEQYFGPGTRLTVT.

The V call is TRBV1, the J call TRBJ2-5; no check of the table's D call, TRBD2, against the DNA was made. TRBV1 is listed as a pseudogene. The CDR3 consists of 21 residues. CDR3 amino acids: CTSSQVQGVFSGTSDVATQYF. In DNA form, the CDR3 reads TGCACCAGCAGCCAAGTACAGGGGGTCTTCTCAGGGACTAGCGACGTTGCGACCCAGTACTTC.

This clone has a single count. The DNA for the CDR3 is TGTGCCAGCAGGAGTTCTAGCGGATTACTATCCTACGAGCAGTACTTC. This encodes CASRSSSGLLSYEQYF. This chain joins TRBV28 and TRBJ2-7, with 7 positions matching TRBD2. Losses at the gene ends were 6 bases for V and 1 base for J; bases not matched to a gene: 12. The CDR3 runs to 16 residues. Per the germline V gene, CDR1 is MDHEN and CDR2 is SYDVKM.

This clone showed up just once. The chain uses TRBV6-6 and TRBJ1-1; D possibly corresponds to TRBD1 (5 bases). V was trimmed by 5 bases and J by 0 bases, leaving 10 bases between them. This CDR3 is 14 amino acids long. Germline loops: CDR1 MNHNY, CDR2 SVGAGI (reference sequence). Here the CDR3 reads CASSDGTVNTEAFF. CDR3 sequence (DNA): TGTGCCAGCAGTGATGGGACGGTGAACACTGAAGCTTTCTTT.

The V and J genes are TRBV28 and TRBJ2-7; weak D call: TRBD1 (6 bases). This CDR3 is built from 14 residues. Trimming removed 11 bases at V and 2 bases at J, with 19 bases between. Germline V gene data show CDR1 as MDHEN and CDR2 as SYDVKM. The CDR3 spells CASQSPGAPYEQYF. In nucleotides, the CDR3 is TGTGCCTCTCAGTCCCCAGGGGCGCCCTACGAGCAGTACTTC.

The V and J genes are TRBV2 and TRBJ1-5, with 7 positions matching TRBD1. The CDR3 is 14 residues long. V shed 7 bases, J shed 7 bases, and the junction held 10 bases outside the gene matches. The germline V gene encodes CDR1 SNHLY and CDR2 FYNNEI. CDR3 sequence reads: CASNKGALGQPQHF. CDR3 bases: TGTGCCAGCAATAAGGGGGCGCTGGGCCAGCCCCAGCATTTT. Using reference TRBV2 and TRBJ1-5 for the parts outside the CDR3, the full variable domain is EPEVTQTPSHQVTQMGQEVILRCVPISNHLYFYWYRQILGQKVEFLVSFYNNEISEKSEIFDDQFSVERPDGSNFTLKIRSTKLEDSAMYFCASNKGALGQPQHFGDGTRLSIL.

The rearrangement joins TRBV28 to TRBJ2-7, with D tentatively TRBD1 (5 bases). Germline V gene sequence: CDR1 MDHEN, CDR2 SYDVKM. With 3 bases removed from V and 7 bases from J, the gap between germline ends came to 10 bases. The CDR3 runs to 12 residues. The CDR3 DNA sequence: TGTGCCAGCAGTTTCGGTCGGACAGAGCAGTACTTC. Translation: CASSFGRTEQYF. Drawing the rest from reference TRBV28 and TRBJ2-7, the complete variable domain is DVKVTQSSRYLVKRTGEKVFLECVQDMDHENMFWYRQDPGLGLRLIYFSYDVKMKEKGDIPEGYSVSREKKERFSLILESASTNQTSMYLCASSFGRTEQYFGPGTRLTVT.

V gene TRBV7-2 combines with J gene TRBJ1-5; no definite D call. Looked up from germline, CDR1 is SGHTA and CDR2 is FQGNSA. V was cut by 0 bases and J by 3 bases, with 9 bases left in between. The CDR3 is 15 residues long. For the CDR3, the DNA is TGTGCCAGCAGCTTAGCGGACGGCCTCAATCAGCCCCAGCATTTT. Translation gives CASSLADGLNQPQHF.

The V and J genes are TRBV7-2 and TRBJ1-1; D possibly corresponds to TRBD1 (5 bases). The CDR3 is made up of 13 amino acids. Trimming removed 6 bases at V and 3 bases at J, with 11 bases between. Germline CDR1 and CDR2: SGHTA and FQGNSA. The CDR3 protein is CASRTVGYTEAFF. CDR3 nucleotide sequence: TGTGCCAGCAGGACAGTGGGTTACACTGAAGCTTTCTTT.

The chain's CDR3 is CASKDRAGAFNQPQHF. For the CDR3, the DNA is TGTGCCAGCAAAGACAGGGCGGGAGCCTTCAATCAGCCCCAGCATTTT. The chain couples TRBV27 to TRBJ1-5, with 7 bases fitting TRBD1. J lost 3 bases, V lost 7 bases, and 12 bases had no gene match. The CDR3 runs 16 residues. In germline, CDR1 is MNHEY, CDR2 SMNVEV (reference sequence).

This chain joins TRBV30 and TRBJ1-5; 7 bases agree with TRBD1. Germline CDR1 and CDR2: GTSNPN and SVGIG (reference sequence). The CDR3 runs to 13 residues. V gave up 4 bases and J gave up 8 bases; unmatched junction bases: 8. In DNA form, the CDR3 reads TGTGCCTGGATGGGACAGCCTGGGGAGCCCCAGCATTTT. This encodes CAWMGQPGEPQHF.

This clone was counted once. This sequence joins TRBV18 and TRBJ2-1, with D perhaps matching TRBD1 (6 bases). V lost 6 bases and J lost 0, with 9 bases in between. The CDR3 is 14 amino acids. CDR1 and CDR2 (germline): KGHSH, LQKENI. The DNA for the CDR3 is TGTGCCAGCTCGAGGGACAACTCCTACAATGAGCAGTTCTTC. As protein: CASSRDNSYNEQFF.

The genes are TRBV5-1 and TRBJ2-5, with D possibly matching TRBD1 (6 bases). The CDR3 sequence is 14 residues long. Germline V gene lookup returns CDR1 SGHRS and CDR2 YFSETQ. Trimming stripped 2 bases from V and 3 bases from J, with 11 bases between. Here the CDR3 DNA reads TGCGCCAGCAGCTTTGGGGCAGGGGAAGAGACCCAGTACTTC. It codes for CASSFGAGEETQYF.

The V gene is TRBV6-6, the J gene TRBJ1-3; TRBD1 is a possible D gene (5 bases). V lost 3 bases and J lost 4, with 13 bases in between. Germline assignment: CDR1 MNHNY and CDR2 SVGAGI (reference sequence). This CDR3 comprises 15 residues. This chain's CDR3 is CASSYLSREGNTIYF. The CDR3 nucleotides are TGTGCCAGCAGTTATCTCTCCAGGGAGGGAAACACCATATATTTT.

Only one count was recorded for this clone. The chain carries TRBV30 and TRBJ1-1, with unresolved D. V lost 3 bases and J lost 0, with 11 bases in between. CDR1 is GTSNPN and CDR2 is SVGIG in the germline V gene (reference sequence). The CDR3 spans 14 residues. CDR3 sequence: CAWSLDAVNTEAFF. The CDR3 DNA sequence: TGTGCCTGGAGCCTAGACGCAGTGAACACTGAAGCTTTCTTT.